This T cell receptor beta chain was captured in a study of Ad26.COV2.S vaccination and SARS-CoV-2 variants. Libraries were prepared by immunoSEQ multiplex PCR; TCRdb keeps only in-frame clonotypes and omits some of them. The table shows roughly 700,000 clones, with about 89% occurring only once. A note on this clone: The same CDR3 arises from other DNA sequences in this sample as well.

The treatment is: about 20 received Ad26.COV2.S at low or high dose, single or two shots; about five received placebo; per-sample allocation not given. Each sample was drawn 63 days after the first injection (of vaccine or placebo). Ad26 vector vaccine expressed Wuhan-strain SARS-CoV-2 spike. This sequence originates from a person between 18 and 60 years old who received the Ad26.COV2.S COVID-19 vaccine or a placebo. The material sequenced was peripheral blood, taken in a trial of Ad26.COV2.S vaccine versus placebo.

The CDR3 sequence is CASSIGHTDTQYF. The CDR3 DNA reads TGTGCCAGTAGTATAGGCCACACAGATACGCAGTATTTT. The chain has TRBV19 and TRBJ2-3; no definite D call. The germline gives CDR1 LNHDA, CDR2 SQIVND (reference sequence). Trimming cost V 1 base and J 2 bases, with 4 bases left between them. This CDR3 has 13 residues.